The 15 T cell receptor beta chains given below trace back to one sample, sequenced in a study of blood T cells in healthy people across ages. With a J-beta primer mix and a sample-barcoded 5' primer, a second PCR ran about 7 to 11 cycles. Each CDR3 protein gets one entry after TCRdb re-called the 5' RACE reads with MiXCR. The repertoire holds about 1.5 million distinct CDR3 sequences, with approximately 38% as singletons. Sequences were obtained from blood. Every receptor here comes from a woman in her late teens or twenties in good health.

V usage is TRBV5-1 and J usage is TRBJ2-1, with 13 bases lining up with TRBD2. The CDR3 spans 16 residues. Germline trimming cut 4 bases from V and 8 bases from J; bases unmatched to any gene: 9. Looked up from germline, CDR1 is SGHRS and CDR2 is YFSETQ. The CDR3 protein is CASSPGLAGDFHEQFF. DNA for the CDR3: TGCGCCAGCAGCCCTGGACTAGCGGGAGATTTCCATGAGCAGTTCTTC.

This clonotype was recorded at least ten times. The rearrangement links TRBV7-2 to TRBJ2-7; D gene unclear. Trimming removed 4 bases at V and 7 bases at J, with 17 bases between. The CDR3 length is 14 residues. CDR1 is SGHTA, CDR2 FQGNSA, per germline. Here the CDR3 reads CASSSRTRFGEQYF. The CDR3 DNA reads as TGTGCCAGCAGCTCACGGACCCGCTTCGGTGAGCAGTACTTC.

J is TRBJ2-3 and V is TRBV27; D is tentatively TRBD1 or TRBD2 (5 bases each). The CDR3 is made up of 16 amino acids. Trimming took off 6 bases at V and 5 bases at J, with 21 bases between the two ends. Germline values: CDR1 MNHEY, CDR2 SMNVEV (reference sequence). In DNA, the CDR3 is TGTGCCAGCAGACCTATCCTCAGGGACCCCAAAGATACGCAGTATTTT. Translation: CASRPILRDPKDTQYF.

The rearrangement uses TRBV7-3 and TRBJ2-1; the match to TRBD2 covers 8 bases. V gave up 0 bases and J gave up 4 bases; unmatched junction bases: 5. This CDR3 region has 16 residues. CDR1 and CDR2 (germline): SGHTA, FQGTGA. The CDR3: CASSLTISGAYNEQFF. The DNA for the CDR3 is TGTGCCAGCAGCTTAACGATTAGCGGGGCGTACAATGAGCAGTTCTTC.

The genes are TRBV12-3 or TRBV12-4 and TRBJ2-7, with 10 bases fitting TRBD2. The assigned J gene may be wrong: the sequence end matches TRBJ2-5 better. CDR3 length: 15 residues. As DNA, the CDR3 is TGTGCCAGCAGGACTAGCGGGTCTTCGGTGGAGACCCAGTACTTC. The encoded protein is CASRTSGSSVETQYF.

This clonotype has only a few counts. This chain connects TRBV2 to TRBJ2-7, with D maybe TRBD2 (5 bases). Trimming left V 2 bases short and J 1 base short, with 12 bases between. Germline CDR1 is SNHLY and CDR2 is FYNNEI. CDR3 length: 15 amino acids. The CDR3 sequence: CASSEIRTGSYEQYF. Written as DNA, the CDR3 is TGTGCCAGCAGTGAAATCAGGACGGGGTCCTACGAGCAGTACTTC. The variable domain in full, completed from reference TRBV2 and TRBJ2-7, reads EPEVTQTPSHQVTQMGQEVILRCVPISNHLYFYWYRQILGQKVEFLVSFYNNEISEKSEIFDDQFSVERPDGSNFTLKIRSTKLEDSAMYFCASSEIRTGSYEQYFGPGTRLTVT.

The sample holds a few counts of this clonotype. The chain is built from TRBV6-2 or TRBV6-3 and TRBJ2-3, with 7 bases that match TRBD2. Germline trimming cut 8 bases from V and 5 bases from J; bases unmatched to any gene: 7. From germline, CDR1 is MNHEY and CDR2 SVGEGT. This CDR3 comprises 13 residues. CDR3 coding DNA: TGTGCCAGCTCTAGGGGCGGGAGAGATACGCAGTATTTT. This codes for CASSRGGRDTQYF.

The CDR3 is CASSPGRTKQETQFF. The DNA for the CDR3 is TGTGCCAGCAGCCCGGGCAGGACAAAGCAAGAGACCCAGTTCTTC. V is TRBV5-6 and J is TRBJ2-1; TRBD1 might be the D (5 bases). CDR3 length: 15 residues. Germline V gene data show CDR1 as SGHDT and CDR2 as YYEEEE. Trimming removed 4 bases at V and 13 bases at J, with 24 bases between.

In its sample, this clonotype was seen a few times. The chain links TRBV29-1 to TRBJ2-1; D is undetermined. The V gene's germline CDR1 is SQVTM and CDR2 ANQGSEA. The CDR3 is made up of 13 amino acids. Trimming cost V 8 bases and J 3 bases, with 14 bases left between them. CDR3 bases: TGCAGCCTCAAGAGGCAGAACTACAATGAGCAGTTCTTC. The encoded protein is CSLKRQNYNEQFF.

This rearrangement joins TRBV29-1 to TRBJ2-5; 12 positions match TRBD1. CDR1 is SQVTM and CDR2 is ANQGSEA in the germline V gene. The trim removed 4 bases at V and 5 bases at J, leaving 11 bases unmatched. This CDR3 comprises 16 residues. The CDR3 DNA follows: TGCAGCGTTGTGGGGGTCGGGGACAGGGGGCGGGAGACCCAGTACTTC. Its translation: CSVVGVGDRGRETQYF.

CDR3 region: CASSQLDAGFNEQFF. Here the CDR3 DNA reads TGTGCCAGCAGCCAATTGGATGCAGGGTTCAATGAGCAGTTCTTC. The chain combines TRBV14 with TRBJ2-1; D perhaps matches TRBD1 (5 bases). Trimming took 2 bases from V and 6 from J, leaving 14 bases between them. From germline, CDR1 is SGHDN and CDR2 FVKESK. The CDR3 runs 15 residues. The full variable domain, rest sourced from reference TRBV14 and TRBJ2-1, is EAGVTQFPSHSVIEKGQTVTLRCDPISGHDNLYWYRRVMGKEIKFLLHFVKESKQDESGMPNNRFLAERTGGTYSTLKVQPAELEDSGVYFCASSQLDAGFNEQFFGPGTRLTVL.

This clonotype was seen only a few times. The gene calls are TRBV5-6 and TRBJ2-5; no firm D call. This CDR3 has 14 residues. V lost 2 bases to trimming and J lost 5 bases, with 13 bases between them. Germline V gene data show CDR1 as SGHDT and CDR2 as YYEEEE. The CDR3 region has the DNA TGTGCCAGCAGCTTAATTGTGAGCGTGGAGACCCAGTACTTC. Protein: CASSLIVSVETQYF.

The table lists this clonotype with a few counts. The rearrangement joins TRBV6-5 to TRBJ1-2; TRBD1 is a possible D gene (6 bases). The CDR3 runs 14 residues. The germline V gene has CDR1 MNHEY and CDR2 SVGAGI. V shed 6 bases and J shed 6 bases, with 17 bases lying between them. The CDR3 DNA sequence: TGTGCCAGCAGCCAATCCGGGACACTCCATGGCTACACCTTC. It encodes CASSQSGTLHGYTF.

The chain has TRBV7-3 and TRBJ2-2; D is perhaps TRBD1 (6 bases). The germline V gene has CDR1 SGHTA and CDR2 FQGTGA. This CDR3 is built from 14 residues. V lost 7 bases, J lost 5 bases, and 14 bases lay in between. CDR3 nucleotide sequence: TGTGCCAGCACCTCACAGGGCCGGACCGGGGAGCTGTTTTTT. It specifies CASTSQGRTGELFF.

This clonotype has a handful of counts. The chain employs TRBV5-1 and TRBJ2-1, with 11 positions matching TRBD1. The V gene end was trimmed by 4 bases and the J gene end by 7 bases; junction bases not matched to a gene: 10. The CDR3 is 16 residues long. Germline CDR1 and CDR2: SGHRS and YFSETQ. The CDR3 sequence is CASSPGTGGFRNEQFF. The CDR3 DNA is TGCGCCAGCAGCCCTGGGACAGGGGGGTTTCGGAATGAGCAGTTCTTC. Full variable domain (rest looked up from reference TRBV5-1 and TRBJ2-1): KAGVTQTPRYLIKTRGQQVTLSCSPISGHRSVSWYQQTPGQGLQFLFEYFSETQRNKGNFPGRFSGRQFSNSRSEMNVSTLELGDSALYLCASSPGTGGFRNEQFFGPGTRLTVL.